The sequence of this TCR beta chain was determined in a study of blood T cell repertoires in COVID-19. TCRdb's table, derived via immunoSEQ multiplex PCR, lists solely in-frame clones and lacks some. The profile shows approximately 240,000 clones, 75% to 85% of them singletons. The receptor was derived from a human donor in a cohort sampled during active COVID-19. Sequenced sample: peripheral blood.

The CDR3 sequence is CASSQPLSGAKNIQYF. The CDR3 DNA reads as TGCGCCAGCAGCCAACCCCTATCCGGGGCCAAAAACATTCAGTACTTC. This chain connects TRBV4-1 to TRBJ2-4; D is ambiguous. The V end lost 2 bases, the J end lost 1 base, and 12 bases lay between the germline ends. Germline V CDR1 and CDR2: MGHRA, YSYEKL. The CDR3 is 16 amino acids.